The T cell receptor (beta chain) described here comes from a study of blood T cell repertoires in COVID-19. Study background: T cells, B-cell-depleted T cells, or PBMCs supplied cDNA or gDNA.

Trimming took off 4 bases at V and 3 bases at J, with 15 bases between the two ends. The CDR3 is 15 amino acids. CDR1 and CDR2 from the germline V gene are SGHDT and YYEEEE. Repertoires were generated with immunoSEQ multiplex PCR, while TCRdb's copy carries only in-frame clones and drops some. Of under 200,000 clones listed, 86% are singletons. This rearrangement joins TRBV5-6 to TRBJ2-3, with D maybe TRBD2 (5 bases). Sequencing was performed on peripheral blood. The clonotype comes from a woman aged 80 or over in a cohort sampled during active or convalescent COVID-19. The CDR3 DNA sequence: TGTGCCAGCAGCCTTTATGGGGAGCCTACAGATACGCAGTATTTT. The encoded protein is CASSLYGEPTDTQYF.